This TCR beta chain was obtained from a study of T cell responses to AZD1222 COVID-19 vaccine. This CDR3 has 14 amino acids. The V gene's germline CDR1 is MNHEY and CDR2 SVGAGI. V shed 8 bases and J shed 3 bases, with 14 bases lying between them. Assay: immunoSEQ multiplex PCR; the TCRdb copy retains only in-frame clones and omits some. The sample records about 140,000 clones, approximately 86% being singletons. J is TRBJ2-1 and V is TRBV6-5; possible D gene TRBD2, 6 bases. The sequences come from peripheral blood, collected on day 0 of AZD1222 vaccination. The clonotype was recovered from an adult in good health. As DNA, the CDR3 is TGTGCCAGCTGTATGGGAGGAGGCTACAATGAGCAGTTCTTC. Its translation is CASCMGGGYNEQFF.